These T cell receptor beta chains were read from a single sample in a study of blood T cell repertoires in COVID-19. Libraries were prepared by immunoSEQ multiplex PCR; TCRdb keeps only in-frame clonotypes and omits some of them. The sample has fewer than 300,000 clones, approximately 81% seen once. Source material: peripheral blood. These receptors originate from a woman younger than 30 with acute or convalescent COVID-19. Each CDR3 is given with its conserved first and last residue. The D gene is left open where the match is weak. Some rows have no size entry. The others give once, few or many, or a class for an expanded clone.

clone_size	d_call	v_call	j_call	cdr3_nt	cdr3_aa
-	-	TRBV2	TRBJ2-1	TGTGCCCTATCAGTGACTAGTCGCTACCTAAACAATGAGCAGTTCTTC	CALSVTSRYLNNEQFF
-	-	TRBV30	TRBJ2-2	TGTGCCTGGAATTTAGCTGGTAATCTTAACACCGGGGAGCTGTTTTTT	CAWNLAGNLNTGELFF
-	TRBD1	TRBV19	TRBJ1-2	TGTGCCAGTAGACCGCAGGGGGCCTACTACTATGGCTACACCTTC	CASRPQGAYYYGYTF
-	-	TRBV6-1	TRBJ2-6	TGTGCCAGCAGTGAAGCGCTTCGGGTTCACGGGGCCAACGTCCTGACTTTC	CASSEALRVHGANVLTF
-	TRBD1	TRBV19	TRBJ1-2	TGTGCCAGTAGTATACCGGCGGGACAGGTTCGAGCGGGGGGCTATGGCTACACCTTC	CASSIPAGQVRAGGYGYTF
-	TRBD1	TRBV23-1	TRBJ2-1	TGCGCCAGCAGTCAATCGTTGGGCTTGGGACAGAGCAAAGGCAATGAGCAGTTCTTC	CASSQSLGLGQSKGNEQFF
-	TRBD1	TRBV29-1	TRBJ2-2	TGCAGCGTCGAAGGAATCTCACAGGGGGCGGTCGGCACCGGGGAGCTGTTTTTT	CSVEGISQGAVGTGELFF
once	-	TRBV6-2/TRBV6-3	TRBJ2-6	TGTGCCAGCAGCTCGACGGGCTCTGGGGCCAACGTCCTGACTTTC	CASSSTGSGANVLTF
few	-	TRBV4-1	TRBJ1-5	TGCGCCAGCAGCCAAGATAAGCAGGGGTTCCTTAATCAGCCCCAGCATTTT	CASSQDKQGFLNQPQHF
-	TRBD1	TRBV10-3	TRBJ2-7	TGTGCCATCAGTGAACGGGACAGCTCCTACGAGCAGTACTTC	CAISERDSSYEQYF
-	TRBD2	TRBV9	TRBJ2-7	TGTGCCAGCAGCGCCGGACTAGCGGGAGCTGAGCAGTACTTC	CASSAGLAGAEQYF
-	TRBD2	TRBV6-6	TRBJ2-1	TGTGCCAGCAGTTACTCGGCTAGCGGCTACAATGAGCAGTTCTTC	CASSYSASGYNEQFF
-	TRBD2	TRBV7-9	TRBJ2-7	TGTGCCAGCAGCTTAAATCCGACTAGCGGGAAGGACTACGAGCAGTACTTC	CASSLNPTSGKDYEQYF
-	TRBD1	TRBV4-3	TRBJ2-3	TGCGCCAGCAGCCAAGGGGACAGGGTGGGAGATACGCAGTATTTT	CASSQGDRVGDTQYF
-	TRBD2	TRBV13	TRBJ2-7	TGTGCCAGCAGCATTAGCGGGATCGACGAGCAGTACTTC	CASSISGIDEQYF
once	-	TRBV9	TRBJ2-2	TGTGCCAGCAAAAGGGGGTCCGGAACCGGGGAGCTGTTTTTT	CASKRGSGTGELFF
-	-	TRBV2	TRBJ1-5	TGTGCCAGCAGGACGGGGGGCGCCGATTTCGGGAGTCGCAATCAGCCCCAGCATTTT	CASRTGGADFGSRNQPQHF
few	-	TRBV7-3	TRBJ2-1	TGTGCCAGCAGCTCCCCTGGAGGGATCAATGAGCAGTTCTTC	CASSSPGGINEQFF
-	-	TRBV12-5	TRBJ1-6	TGTGCTAGTGGTCCTCAGAGACAGCTTCCGAGCTCCTATAATTCACCCCTCCACTTT	CASGPQRQLPSSYNSPLHF
-	-	TRBV29-1	TRBJ2-3	TGCAGCGTCCTAGAACCAGGGGAGGGAGGGTATTTT	CSVLEPGEGGYF
many	-	TRBV10-1	TRBJ2-5	TGCGCCAGCAGTGAGGGGGCTACGGGGACCCAGTACTTC	CASSEGATGTQYF
once	TRBD2	TRBV5-1	TRBJ2-3	TGCGCCAGCAGCTGGACTAGCGGGAGCCCGGGATGGAATACGCAGTATTTT	CASSWTSGSPGWNTQYF
-	TRBD2	TRBV27	TRBJ2-1	TGTGCCAGCAGCCAGGGACTAGCGAAGATTCAGAGCTCCTACAATGAGCAGTTCTTC	CASSQGLAKIQSSYNEQFF
-	-	TRBV4-3	TRBJ1-6	TGCGCCAGCAGCCAAGATCAGGGCCTTTACTCACCCCTCCACTTT	CASSQDQGLYSPLHF
-	TRBD1	TRBV29-1	TRBJ1-2	TGCAGCGTTGAACCCTCTCGGGACAGGGGAAGGGAAGGCTACACCTTC	CSVEPSRDRGREGYTF
few	TRBD2	TRBV7-6	TRBJ2-7	TGTGCCAGCAGCTCTACTAGCGGGAGCTACGAGCAGTACTTC	CASSSTSGSYEQYF
-	TRBD1	TRBV18	TRBJ2-5	TGTGCCAGCTCAGGTGGGACAGGGTACGGAGAGACCCAGTACTTC	CASSGGTGYGETQYF
few	TRBD1	TRBV3-1/TRBV3-2	TRBJ2-1	TGTGCCAGCAGCCAAGGGGACAGGGTGAGGAATGAGCAGTTCTTC	CASSQGDRVRNEQFF
-	-	TRBV7-9	TRBJ2-1	TGTGCCAGCAGCCACTCCAACCCCTACAATGAGCAGTTCTTC	CASSHSNPYNEQFF
-	TRBD1	TRBV4-1	TRBJ1-1	TGCGCCAGCAGCCCCGGCGGGCTGACAGGGAGGAATGAAGCTTTCTTT	CASSPGGLTGRNEAFF
-	TRBD2	TRBV5-4	TRBJ2-3	TGTGCCAGCAGGTTAGCGGGAGGGCGCACAGATACGCAGTATTTT	CASRLAGGRTDTQYF
-	-	TRBV11-2	TRBJ1-4	TGTGCCAGCAGCCGAGGACAGCTTAATGAAAAACTGTTTTTT	CASSRGQLNEKLFF
-	-	TRBV2	TRBJ1-2	TGTGCCAGTTTACAGGGTTCATGGGACCCTCACACCTTC	CASLQGSWDPHTF
-	TRBD2	TRBV7-6	TRBJ2-7	TGTGCCAGCAGCCTCTCCGGGACTAGCGGCTACGAGCAGTACTTC	CASSLSGTSGYEQYF